What follows are 5 T cell receptor beta chains derived from one specimen sequenced in a study of T cell repertoires in cytomegalovirus infection. Antigens of these TCRs are unknown. TCRdb re-analysed the reads in MiXCR, keeping a single row per CDR3 protein. The data show approximately 110,000 distinct CDR3 sequences, around 10% seen once. Sequenced sample: PBMCs, sequenced either directly or after in vitro stimulation (not recorded which). All receptors come from a human donor in good health (CMV status not recorded). Some clones in this sample may be carry-over from other donors' samples.

This clonotype was seen at least ten times. The V and J genes are TRBV7-2 and TRBJ1-1; D unresolved. Trimming cost V 3 bases and J 5 bases, with 10 bases left between them. CDR3 length: 13 amino acids. Germline assignment: CDR1 SGHTA and CDR2 FQGNSA. In nucleotides, the CDR3 is TGTGCCAGCAGCTTTGGAGGATCGACTGAAGCTTTCTTT. Amino acids: CASSFGGSTEAFF. The whole variable domain, remainder taken from reference TRBV7-2 and TRBJ1-1, is GAGVSQSPSNKVTEKGKDVELRCDPISGHTALYWYRQSLGQGLEFLIYFQGNSAPDKSGLPSDRFSAERTGGSVSTLTIQRTQQEDSAVYLCASSFGGSTEAFFGQGTRLTVV.

V usage is TRBV10-3 and J usage is TRBJ2-1; 9 bases match TRBD2. The germline V gene encodes CDR1 ENHRY and CDR2 SYGVKD. V was clipped by 9 bases and J by 4 bases; unmatched bases: 7. The CDR3 has 14 amino acids. The CDR3 loop reads CAMSGAGGYNEQFF. CDR3 nucleotides: TGTGCCATGTCCGGAGCGGGAGGATACAATGAGCAGTTCTTC.

V usage is TRBV28 and J usage is TRBJ2-5; D not resolved. The CDR3 sequence is 13 residues long. The germline V and J ends were trimmed by 5 bases and 0 bases, with 7 bases remaining between them. Germline V gives CDR1 MDHEN, CDR2 SYDVKM. CDR3 sequence: CASSPGYQETQYF. The CDR3 DNA follows: TGTGCCAGCAGTCCCGGTTACCAAGAGACCCAGTACTTC.

The rearrangement uses TRBV5-1 and TRBJ2-2, with a weak D call TRBD2 (5 bases). The length of the CDR3 is 15 residues. Germline loops: CDR1 SGHRS, CDR2 YFSETQ. The ends were cut back, 6 bases at V and 0 bases at J, with 12 bases in the middle. The CDR3 here is CASKKAGANTGELFF. The CDR3 DNA sequence: TGCGCCAGCAAAAAGGCCGGGGCGAACACCGGGGAGCTGTTTTTT.

This clonotype has a handful of counts. The chain couples TRBV6-1 to TRBJ2-7; TRBD2 aligns across 9 bases. Trimming removed 5 bases from V and 6 bases from J; junction bases left unmatched: 8. This CDR3 spans 14 amino acids. The germline CDR1 and CDR2 sequences are MNHNS and SASEGT. As DNA, the CDR3 is TGTGCCAGCAGTATAGAGCGGGGGGACGGCGAGCAGTACTTC. Translating gives CASSIERGDGEQYF.